The present TCR beta chain was sequenced within a study of blood T cell repertoires in COVID-19. For the study at large: T cells, B-cell-depleted T cells, or PBMCs supplied cDNA or gDNA.

Profiling relied on immunoSEQ multiplex PCR, and the TCRdb table lists in-frame clones only, not all of them. The sample shows under 75,000 clones, 87% of them seen only once. V lost 6 bases to trimming and J lost 10 bases, with 22 bases between them. Germline values: CDR1 SNHLY, CDR2 FYNNEI. This CDR3 spans 15 amino acids. This chain connects TRBV2 to TRBJ2-1; perhaps TRBD1 as D (6 bases). The receptor's source is a young woman with acute or convalescent COVID-19. Material for sequencing was peripheral blood. This CDR3 reads CASRETVNRAWEQFF. The CDR3 DNA sequence: TGTGCCAGCAGAGAAACGGTGAACAGGGCCTGGGAGCAGTTCTTC.